These 5 T cell receptor beta chains were sequenced from one sample in a study of blood T cell repertoires in COVID-19. Sequencing used immunoSEQ multiplex PCR; TCRdb keeps in-frame clones, though not all of them. The data contain more than 30,000 clones, 88% of them singletons. Sequencing was performed on peripheral blood. These receptors were taken from a man between 60 and 75 years old with active COVID-19.

The chain carries TRBV15 and TRBJ2-7; TRBD1 aligns across 7 bases. CDR1 and CDR2 from the germline V gene are LNHNV and YYDKDF (reference sequence). With V trimmed by 2 bases and J by 3 bases, 7 bases remained unmatched. The CDR3 covers 15 residues. The CDR3 nucleotides read TGTGCCACCAGCAGAACAACAGGGGTCGGCTACGAGCAGTACTTC. Protein product: CATSRTTGVGYEQYF.

The rearrangement uses TRBV14 and TRBJ2-7, with 8 bases aligning to TRBD1. The CDR3 runs 14 residues. Trimming took 4 bases from V and 6 from J; bases not matched to a gene: 8. The V gene's germline CDR1 is SGHDN and CDR2 FVKESK. The CDR3 region is CASSLTGALAEQYF. The CDR3, as DNA: TGTGCCAGCAGCCTGACAGGGGCTCTCGCCGAGCAGTACTTC.

J is TRBJ2-7 and V is TRBV10-3; 8 bases map to TRBD2. V was pared by 10 bases and J by 0 bases, with 8 bases of the junction left unmatched. The CDR3 is 14 amino acids. Germline values: CDR1 ENHRY, CDR2 SYGVKD. The CDR3 bases are TGTGCCACCAGGCCCGGGACTAGCTCCTACGAGCAGTACTTC. It encodes CATRPGTSSYEQYF.

This clone has only a few counts. The chain links TRBV7-3 to TRBJ1-6, with a possible D match to TRBD1 (5 bases). The CDR3 covers 12 residues. Germline-derived CDR1 and CDR2 are SGHTA and FQGTGA. The V end was cut by 5 bases, the J end by 9 bases, with 8 bases between. Here the CDR3 reads CASSAQGSPLHF. The CDR3 DNA sequence: TGTGCCAGCAGCGCGCAGGGTTCACCCCTCCACTTT.

The chain links TRBV5-1 to TRBJ2-7; D may be TRBD2 (5 bases). The CDR3 has 14 amino acids. From germline, CDR1 is SGHRS and CDR2 YFSETQ. Trimming removed 0 bases from V and 3 bases from J, with 10 bases in between. CDR3 in DNA: TGCGCCAGCAGCTTGGGAGGGAACTTCTACGAGCAGTACTTC. Translation gives CASSLGGNFYEQYF.